What follows is one T cell receptor (beta chain) and its context. Its antigen is unknown. The record originates from a study of cytomegalovirus exposure and HLA in healthy donors. Study observations and caveats: Later genetic work tied a missense DCLRE1C variant to beta-chain V and J trimming. Reportedly, cytomegalovirus status was diagnosed with high sensitivity and specificity. There were 150 or so TCR beta chains listed as cytomegalovirus-associated. Data from an earlier analysis indicated that most TCR beta V segments were productive either about 90% or about 30% of the time.

V was pared by 5 bases and J by 2 bases, with 3 bases of the junction left unmatched. CDR1 and CDR2 (germline): MGHRA, YSYEKL. The CDR3 covers 15 residues. Vbeta (60) and Jbeta (13) primers were used in the PCR. The assay was immunoSEQ multiplex PCR, and TCRdb's table has in-frame clones only and misses some. The sample comprises tens of thousands of clones, roughly 80% of which are singletons, and 3.9% rests with the top ten. The V gene is TRBV4-1, the J gene TRBJ2-7; 13 positions agree with TRBD2. The specimen was PBMCs. This receptor was taken from a middle-aged woman in good health and CMV-seronegative. Written as DNA, the CDR3 is TGCGCCAGCAGCTGGACTAGCGGGAGCCCCTACGAGCAGTACTTC. Its protein is CASSWTSGSPYEQYF.